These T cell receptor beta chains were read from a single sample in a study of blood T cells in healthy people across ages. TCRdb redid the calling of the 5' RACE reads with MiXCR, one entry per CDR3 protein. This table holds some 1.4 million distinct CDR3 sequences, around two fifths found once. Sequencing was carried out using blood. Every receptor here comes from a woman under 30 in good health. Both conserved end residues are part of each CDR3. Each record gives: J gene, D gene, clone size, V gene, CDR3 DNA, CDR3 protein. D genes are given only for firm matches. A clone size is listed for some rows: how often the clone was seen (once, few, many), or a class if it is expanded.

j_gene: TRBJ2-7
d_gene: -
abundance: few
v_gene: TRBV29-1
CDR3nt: TGCAGCGTTGGGACAGTTTACGAGCAGTACTTC
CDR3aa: CSVGTVYEQYF

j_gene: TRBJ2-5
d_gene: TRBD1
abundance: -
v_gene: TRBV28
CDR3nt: TGTGCCAGCAGTTTTCTCCGCAGACAGGGACAAGAGACCCAGTACTTC
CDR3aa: CASSFLRRQGQETQYF

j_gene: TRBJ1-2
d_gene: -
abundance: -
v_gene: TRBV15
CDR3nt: TGTGCCGCCAGCAGACAGGCCTCTCCGTATGGCTACACCTTC
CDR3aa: CAASRQASPYGYTF

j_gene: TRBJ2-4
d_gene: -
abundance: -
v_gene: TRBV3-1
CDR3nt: TGTGCCAGCAGCCAAGATGGGGGTCTGAAAAACATTCAGTACTTC
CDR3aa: CASSQDGGLKNIQYF

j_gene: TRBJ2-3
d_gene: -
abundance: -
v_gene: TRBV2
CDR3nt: TGTGCCAGCAGTGCAAGAACGTGGGATACGCAGTATTTT
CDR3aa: CASSARTWDTQYF

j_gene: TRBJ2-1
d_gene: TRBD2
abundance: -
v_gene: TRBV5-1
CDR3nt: TGCGCCAGCAGCTTGGGTATAGGCGGGAGCAAATACAATGAGCAGTTCTTC
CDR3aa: CASSLGIGGSKYNEQFF

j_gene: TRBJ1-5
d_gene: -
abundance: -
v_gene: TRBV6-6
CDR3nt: TGTGCCAGCAGTATCAGGGGCTATCAGGCCAAGCATTTT
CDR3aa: CASSIRGYQAKHF

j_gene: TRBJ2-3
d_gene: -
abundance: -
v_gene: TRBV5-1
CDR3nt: TGCGCCAGCAGCTTGGAGCAGGGCTCGTATACGCAGTATTTT
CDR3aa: CASSLEQGSYTQYF

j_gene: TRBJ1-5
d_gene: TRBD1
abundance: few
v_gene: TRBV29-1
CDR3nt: TGCAGCGTGACGACAGGGGTGCAGCCCCAGCATTTT
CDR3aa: CSVTTGVQPQHF

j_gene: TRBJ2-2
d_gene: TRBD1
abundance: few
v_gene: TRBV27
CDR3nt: TGTGCCAGCCGGGCAGGGGGCACCGGGGAGCTGTTTTTT
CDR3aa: CASRAGGTGELFF

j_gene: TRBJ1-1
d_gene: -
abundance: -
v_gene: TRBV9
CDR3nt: TGTGCCAGCAGCCCGCCCACAATGAACACTGAAGCTTTCTTT
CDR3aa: CASSPPTMNTEAFF

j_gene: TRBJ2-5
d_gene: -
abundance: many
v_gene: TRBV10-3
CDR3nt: TGTGCCATCAGTGATACGAAAGAGACCCAGTACTTC
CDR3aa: CAISDTKETQYF

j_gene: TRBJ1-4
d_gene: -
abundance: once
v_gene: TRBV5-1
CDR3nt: TGCGCCAGCGGCTTGGAGTTGCCCGGGCAAAAACCGGAAAAACTGTTTTTT
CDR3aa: CASGLELPGQKPEKLFF

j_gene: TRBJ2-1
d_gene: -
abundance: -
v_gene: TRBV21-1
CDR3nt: TGTGCCAGCAGCAAAGTGGGTGGGGTCCATGAGCAGTTCTTC
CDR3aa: CASSKVGGVHEQFF

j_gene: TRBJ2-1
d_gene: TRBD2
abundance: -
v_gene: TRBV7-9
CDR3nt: TGTGCCAGCAGCGAGACTGGGGGGGATGAGCAGTTCTTC
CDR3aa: CASSETGGDEQFF

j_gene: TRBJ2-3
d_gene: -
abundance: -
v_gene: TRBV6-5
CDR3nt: TGTGCCAGCAGTTCTCCGGGGGGACAGCTGTTTCCCACAGATACGCAGTATTTT
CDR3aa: CASSSPGGQLFPTDTQYF

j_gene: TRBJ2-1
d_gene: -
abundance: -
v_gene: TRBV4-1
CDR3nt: TGCGCCAGCAGCCAAGATAACGGCTTGAGCTCCTACAATGAGCAGTTCTTC
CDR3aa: CASSQDNGLSSYNEQFF

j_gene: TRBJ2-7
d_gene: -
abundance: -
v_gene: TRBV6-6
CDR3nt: TGTGCCAGCAGTTATAAGGGACTGAGGGTCTTCGAGCAGTACTTC
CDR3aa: CASSYKGLRVFEQYF

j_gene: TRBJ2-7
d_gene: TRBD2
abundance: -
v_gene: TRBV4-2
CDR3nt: TGTGCCAGCAACCAAGTTGTTCTAGCGGGAGCCCACGAGCAGTACTTC
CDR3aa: CASNQVVLAGAHEQYF

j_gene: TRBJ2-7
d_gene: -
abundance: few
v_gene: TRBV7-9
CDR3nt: TGTGCCAGCGGCGTATTCTACGAGCAGTACTTC
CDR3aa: CASGVFYEQYF

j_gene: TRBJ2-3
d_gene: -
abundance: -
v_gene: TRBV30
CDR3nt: TGTGCCTGGAGTGTCCCTCCCCAGGTCACAGATACGCAGTATTTT
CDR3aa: CAWSVPPQVTDTQYF

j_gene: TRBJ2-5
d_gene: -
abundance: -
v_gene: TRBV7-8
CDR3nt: TGTGCCAGCAGCACCGGCGGGGATAGGAATGAGCAGTACTTC
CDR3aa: CASSTGGDRNEQYF

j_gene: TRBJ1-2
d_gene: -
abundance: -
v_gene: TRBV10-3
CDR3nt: TGTGCCATCAGTGAGTCGATGCAGTCCTATGGCTACACCTTC
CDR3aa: CAISESMQSYGYTF